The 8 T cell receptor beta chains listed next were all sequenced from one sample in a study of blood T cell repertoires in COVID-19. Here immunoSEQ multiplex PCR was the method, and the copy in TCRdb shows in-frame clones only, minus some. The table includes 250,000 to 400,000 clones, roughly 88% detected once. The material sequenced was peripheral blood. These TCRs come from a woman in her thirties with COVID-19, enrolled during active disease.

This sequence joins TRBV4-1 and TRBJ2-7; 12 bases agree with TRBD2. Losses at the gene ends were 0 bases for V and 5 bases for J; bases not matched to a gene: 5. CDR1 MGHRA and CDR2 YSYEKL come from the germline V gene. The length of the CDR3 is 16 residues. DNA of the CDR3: TGCGCCAGCAGCCAAGAGTGGACTAGCGGGAACCACGAGCAGTACTTC. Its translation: CASSQEWTSGNHEQYF.

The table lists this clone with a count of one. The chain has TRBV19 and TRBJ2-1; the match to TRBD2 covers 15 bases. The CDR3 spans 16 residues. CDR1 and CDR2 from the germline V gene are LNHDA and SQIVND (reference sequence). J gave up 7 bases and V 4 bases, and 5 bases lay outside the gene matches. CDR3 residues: CASSSGLAGGLNEQFF. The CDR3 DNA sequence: TGTGCCAGTAGTAGCGGACTAGCGGGGGGGTTAAATGAGCAGTTCTTC.

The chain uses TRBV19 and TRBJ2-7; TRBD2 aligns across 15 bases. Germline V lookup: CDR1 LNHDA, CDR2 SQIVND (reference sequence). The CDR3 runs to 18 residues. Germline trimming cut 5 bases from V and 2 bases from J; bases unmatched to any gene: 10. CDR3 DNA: TGTGCCAGTAGTCATAGGGGACTAGCGGGAGGAAGCCCCTACGAGCAGTACTTC. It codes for CASSHRGLAGGSPYEQYF.

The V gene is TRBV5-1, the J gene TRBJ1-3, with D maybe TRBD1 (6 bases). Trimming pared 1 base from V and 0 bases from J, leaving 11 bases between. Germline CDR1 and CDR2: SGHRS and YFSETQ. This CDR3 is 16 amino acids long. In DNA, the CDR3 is TGCGCCAGCAGCTTGTCAGGACAGATCTCTGGAAACACCATATATTTT. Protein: CASSLSGQISGNTIYF.

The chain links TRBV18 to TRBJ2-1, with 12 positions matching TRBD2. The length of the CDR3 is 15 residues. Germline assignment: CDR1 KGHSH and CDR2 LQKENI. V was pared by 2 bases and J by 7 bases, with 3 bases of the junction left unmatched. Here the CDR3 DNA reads TGTGCCAGCTCACCAAGGACTAGCGGGACGAATGAGCAGTTCTTC. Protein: CASSPRTSGTNEQFF. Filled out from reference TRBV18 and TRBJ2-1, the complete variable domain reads NAGVMQNPRHLVRRRGQEARLRCSPMKGHSHVYWYRQLPEEGLKFMVYLQKENIIDESGMPKERFSAEFPKEGPSILRIQQVVRGDSAAYFCASSPRTSGTNEQFFGPGTRLTVL.

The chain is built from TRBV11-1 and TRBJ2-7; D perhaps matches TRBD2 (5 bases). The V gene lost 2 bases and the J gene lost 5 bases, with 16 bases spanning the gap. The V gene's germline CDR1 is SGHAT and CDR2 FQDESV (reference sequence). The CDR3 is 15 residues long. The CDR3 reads CASSLRRGGRDEQYF. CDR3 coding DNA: TGTGCCAGCAGCTTACGCCGTGGAGGAAGAGACGAGCAGTACTTC. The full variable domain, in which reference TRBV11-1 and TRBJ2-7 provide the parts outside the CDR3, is EAEVAQSPRYKITEKSQAVAFWCDPISGHATLYWYRQILGQGPELLVQFQDESVVDDSQLPKDRFSAERLKGVDSTLKIQPAELGDSAMYLCASSLRRGGRDEQYFGPGTRLTVT.

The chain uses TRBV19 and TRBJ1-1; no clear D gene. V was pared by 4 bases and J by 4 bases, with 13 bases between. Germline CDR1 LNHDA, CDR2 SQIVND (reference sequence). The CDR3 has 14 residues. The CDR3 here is CASSRGLAGTEAFF. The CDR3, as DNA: TGTGCCAGTAGTAGAGGGTTGGCAGGCACTGAAGCTTTCTTT.

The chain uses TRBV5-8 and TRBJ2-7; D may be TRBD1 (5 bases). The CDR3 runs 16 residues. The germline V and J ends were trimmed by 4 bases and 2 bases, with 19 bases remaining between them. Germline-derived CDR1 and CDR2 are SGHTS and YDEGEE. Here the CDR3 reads CASSLNWGQGPYEQYF. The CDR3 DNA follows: TGTGCCAGCAGCCTAAACTGGGGTCAGGGCCCCTACGAGCAGTACTTC.